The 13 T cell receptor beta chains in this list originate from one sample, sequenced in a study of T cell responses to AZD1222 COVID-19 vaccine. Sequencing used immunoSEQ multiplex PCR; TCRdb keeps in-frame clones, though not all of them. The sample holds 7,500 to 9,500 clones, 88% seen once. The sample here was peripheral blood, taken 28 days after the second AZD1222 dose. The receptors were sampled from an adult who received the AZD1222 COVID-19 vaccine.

The CDR3 protein is CASSLRTGENQPQHF. The CDR3 DNA follows: TGTGCCAGCAGCTTAAGGACAGGAGAAAATCAGCCCCAGCATTTT. The chain has TRBV7-3 and TRBJ1-5, with 7 nucleotides matching TRBD1. The V and J ends lost 1 base and 4 bases, in that order; junction bases with no gene match: 4. CDR1 is SGHTA, CDR2 FQGTGA, per germline. The CDR3 contains 15 residues. The whole variable domain, filled in from reference TRBV7-3 and TRBJ1-5, reads GAGVSQTPSNKVTEKGKYVELRCDPISGHTALYWYRQSLGQGPEFLIYFQGTGAADDSGLPNDRFFAVRPEGSVSTLKIQRTERGDSAVYLCASSLRTGENQPQHFGDGTRLSIL.

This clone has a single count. The CDR3 reads CASRTRDRGHQETQYF. In nucleotides, the CDR3 is TGTGCCAGCAGGACCAGGGACAGGGGGCACCAAGAGACCCAGTACTTC. The rearrangement uses TRBV5-6 and TRBJ2-5, with TRBD1 matching over 12 bases. With V trimmed by 5 bases and J by 0 bases, 5 bases remained unmatched. Germline V CDR1 and CDR2: SGHDT, YYEEEE. The CDR3 sequence is 16 residues long. Looking up the rest from reference TRBV5-6 and TRBJ2-5 gives the full variable domain: DAGVTQSPTHLIKTRGQQVTLRCSPKSGHDTVSWYQQALGQGPQFIFQYYEEEERQRGNFPDRFSGHQFPNYSSELNVNALLLGDSALYLCASRTRDRGHQETQYFGPGTRLLVL.

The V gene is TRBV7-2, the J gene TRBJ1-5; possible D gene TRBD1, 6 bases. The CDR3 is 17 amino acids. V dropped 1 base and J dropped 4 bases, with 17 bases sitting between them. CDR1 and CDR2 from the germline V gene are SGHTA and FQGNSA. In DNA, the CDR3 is TGTGCCAGCAGCTTAGGGGGGGCAGCCTCAGGAAATCAGCCCCAGCATTTT. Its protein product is CASSLGGAASGNQPQHF.

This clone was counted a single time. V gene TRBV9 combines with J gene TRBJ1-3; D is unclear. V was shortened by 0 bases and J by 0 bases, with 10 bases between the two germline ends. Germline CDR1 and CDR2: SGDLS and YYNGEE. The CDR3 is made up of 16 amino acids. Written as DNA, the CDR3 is TGTGCCAGCAGCGTAGGTTCAGGCTACTCTGGAAACACCATATATTTT. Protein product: CASSVGSGYSGNTIYF.

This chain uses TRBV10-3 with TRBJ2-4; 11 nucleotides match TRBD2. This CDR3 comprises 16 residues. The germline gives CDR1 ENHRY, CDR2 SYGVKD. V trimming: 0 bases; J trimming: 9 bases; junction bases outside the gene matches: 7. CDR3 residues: CAISESVAGGARIQYF. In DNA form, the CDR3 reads TGTGCCATCAGTGAGTCCGTAGCGGGAGGGGCTCGCATTCAGTACTTC.

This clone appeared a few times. CDR3: CASSFSRANTGELFF. CDR3 nucleotide sequence: TGTGCCAGCAGCTTCTCCAGGGCCAACACCGGGGAGCTGTTTTTT. The gene calls are TRBV11-1 and TRBJ2-2; TRBD1 might be the D (5 bases). V was cut by 3 bases and J by 2 bases, with 10 bases left in between. The CDR3 is 15 amino acids. From germline, CDR1 is SGHAT and CDR2 FQDESV (reference sequence).

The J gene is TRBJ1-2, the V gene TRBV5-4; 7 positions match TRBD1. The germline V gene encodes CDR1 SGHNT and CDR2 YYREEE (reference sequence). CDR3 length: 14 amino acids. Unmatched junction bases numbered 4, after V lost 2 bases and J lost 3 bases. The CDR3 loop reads CASSLQGIYYGYTF. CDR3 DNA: TGTGCCAGCAGCTTACAGGGGATTTACTATGGCTACACCTTC.

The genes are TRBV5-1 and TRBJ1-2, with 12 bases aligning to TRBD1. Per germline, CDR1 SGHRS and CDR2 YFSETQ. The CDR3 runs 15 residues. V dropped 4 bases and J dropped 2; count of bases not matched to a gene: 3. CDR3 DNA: TGCGCCAGCAGCCCGGGACAGGGGGCGAACTATGGCTACACCTTC. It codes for CASSPGQGANYGYTF.

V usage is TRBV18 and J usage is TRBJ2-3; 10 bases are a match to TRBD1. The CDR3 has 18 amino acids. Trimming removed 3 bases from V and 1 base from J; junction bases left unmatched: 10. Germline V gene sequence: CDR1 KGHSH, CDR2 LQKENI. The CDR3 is CASSPGQGLHGGTDTQYF. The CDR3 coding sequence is TGTGCCAGCTCACCGGGACAGGGGCTTCACGGGGGCACAGATACGCAGTATTTT. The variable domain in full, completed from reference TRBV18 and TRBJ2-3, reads NAGVMQNPRHLVRRRGQEARLRCSPMKGHSHVYWYRQLPEEGLKFMVYLQKENIIDESGMPKERFSAEFPKEGPSILRIQQVVRGDSAAYFCASSPGQGLHGGTDTQYFGPGTRLTVL.

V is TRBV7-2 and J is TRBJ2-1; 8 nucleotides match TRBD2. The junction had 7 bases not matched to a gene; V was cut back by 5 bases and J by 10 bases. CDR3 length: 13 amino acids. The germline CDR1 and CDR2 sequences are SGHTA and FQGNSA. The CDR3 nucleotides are TGTGCCAGCAGCCCCTCCCTAGCGGGCGAGCAGTTCTTC. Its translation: CASSPSLAGEQFF. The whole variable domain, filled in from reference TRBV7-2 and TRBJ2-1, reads GAGVSQSPSNKVTEKGKDVELRCDPISGHTALYWYRQSLGQGLEFLIYFQGNSAPDKSGLPSDRFSAERTGGSVSTLTIQRTQQEDSAVYLCASSPSLAGEQFFGPGTRLTVL.

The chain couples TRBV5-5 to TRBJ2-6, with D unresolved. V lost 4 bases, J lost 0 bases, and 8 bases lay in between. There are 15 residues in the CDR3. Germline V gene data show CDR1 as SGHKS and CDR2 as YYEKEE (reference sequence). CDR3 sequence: CASSRGNSGANVLTF. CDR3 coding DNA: TGTGCCAGCAGCCGAGGAAACTCTGGGGCCAACGTCCTGACTTTC.

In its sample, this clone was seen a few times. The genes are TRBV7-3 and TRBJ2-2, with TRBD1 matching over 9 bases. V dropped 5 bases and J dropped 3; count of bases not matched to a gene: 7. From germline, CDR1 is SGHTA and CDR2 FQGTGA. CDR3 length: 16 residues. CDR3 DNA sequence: TGTGCCAGCAGCAGTAGACAGGGGGACCACACCGGGGAGCTGTTTTTT. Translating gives CASSSRQGDHTGELFF.

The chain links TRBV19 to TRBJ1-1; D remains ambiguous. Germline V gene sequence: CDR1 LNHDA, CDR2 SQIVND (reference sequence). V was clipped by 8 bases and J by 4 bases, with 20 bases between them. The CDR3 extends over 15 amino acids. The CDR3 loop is CASRPRPTVSTEAFF. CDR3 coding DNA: TGTGCCAGTCGCCCCCGGCCCACGGTAAGCACTGAAGCTTTCTTT.